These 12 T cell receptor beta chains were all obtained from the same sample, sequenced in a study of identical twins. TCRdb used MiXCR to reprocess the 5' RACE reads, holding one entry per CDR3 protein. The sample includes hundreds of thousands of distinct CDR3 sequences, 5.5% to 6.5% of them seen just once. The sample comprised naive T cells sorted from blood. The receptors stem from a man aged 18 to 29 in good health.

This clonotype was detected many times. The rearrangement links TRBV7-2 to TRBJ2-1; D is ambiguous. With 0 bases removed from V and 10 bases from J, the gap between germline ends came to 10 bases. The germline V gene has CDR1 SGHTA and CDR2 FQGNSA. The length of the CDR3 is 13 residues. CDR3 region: CASSLAGSPEQFF. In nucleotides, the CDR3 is TGTGCCAGCAGCTTAGCCGGCTCACCAGAGCAGTTCTTC.

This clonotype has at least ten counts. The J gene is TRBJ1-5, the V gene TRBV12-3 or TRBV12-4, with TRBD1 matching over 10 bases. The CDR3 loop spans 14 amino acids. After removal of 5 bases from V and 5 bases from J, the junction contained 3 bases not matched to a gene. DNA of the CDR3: TGTGCCAGCAGTACAGACAGGGGGCATCAGCCCCAGCATTTT. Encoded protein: CASSTDRGHQPQHF.

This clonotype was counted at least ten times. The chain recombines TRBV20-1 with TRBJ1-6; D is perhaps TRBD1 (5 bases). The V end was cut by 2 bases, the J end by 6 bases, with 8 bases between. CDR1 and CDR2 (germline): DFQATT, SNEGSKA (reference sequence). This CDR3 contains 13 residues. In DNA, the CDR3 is TGCAGTGCTAGAACCGGGGGTAATTCACCCCTCCACTTT. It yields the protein CSARTGGNSPLHF.

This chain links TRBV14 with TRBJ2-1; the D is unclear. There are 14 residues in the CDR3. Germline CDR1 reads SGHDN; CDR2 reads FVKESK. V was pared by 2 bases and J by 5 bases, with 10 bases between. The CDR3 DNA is TGTGCCAGCAGCCAAAACACCCCAAACAATGAGCAGTTCTTC. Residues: CASSQNTPNNEQFF.

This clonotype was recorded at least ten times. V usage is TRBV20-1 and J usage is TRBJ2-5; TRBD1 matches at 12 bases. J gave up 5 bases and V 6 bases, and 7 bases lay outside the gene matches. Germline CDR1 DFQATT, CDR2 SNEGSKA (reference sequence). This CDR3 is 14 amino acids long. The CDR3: CSAPGQGALETQYF. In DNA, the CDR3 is TGCAGTGCCCCGGGACAGGGGGCTTTGGAGACCCAGTACTTC.

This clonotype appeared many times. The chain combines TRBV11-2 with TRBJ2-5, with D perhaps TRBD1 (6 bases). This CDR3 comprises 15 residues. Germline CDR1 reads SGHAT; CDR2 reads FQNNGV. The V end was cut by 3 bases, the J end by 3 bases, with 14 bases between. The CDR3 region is CASSLVSGTKETQYF. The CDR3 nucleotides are TGTGCCAGCAGCTTGGTATCGGGGACAAAAGAGACCCAGTACTTC.

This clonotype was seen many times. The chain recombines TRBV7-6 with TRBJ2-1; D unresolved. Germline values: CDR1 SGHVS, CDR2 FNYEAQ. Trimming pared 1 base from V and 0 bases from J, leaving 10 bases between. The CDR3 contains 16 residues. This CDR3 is CASSLGAESSYNEQFF. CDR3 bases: TGTGCCAGCAGCTTAGGGGCCGAGAGCTCCTACAATGAGCAGTTCTTC.

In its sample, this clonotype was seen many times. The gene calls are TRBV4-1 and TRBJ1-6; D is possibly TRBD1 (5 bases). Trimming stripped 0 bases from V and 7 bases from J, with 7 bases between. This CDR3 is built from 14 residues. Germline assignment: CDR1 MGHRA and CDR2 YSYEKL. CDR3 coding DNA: TGCGCCAGCAGCCAAGAGGGGGGAAATTCACCCCTCCACTTT. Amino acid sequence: CASSQEGGNSPLHF.

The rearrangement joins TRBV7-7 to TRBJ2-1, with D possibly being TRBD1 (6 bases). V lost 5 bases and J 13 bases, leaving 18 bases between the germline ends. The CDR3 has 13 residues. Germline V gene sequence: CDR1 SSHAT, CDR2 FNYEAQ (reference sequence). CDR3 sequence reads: CASSPTGYPPQFF. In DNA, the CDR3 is TGTGCCAGCAGCCCCACAGGGTACCCTCCCCAGTTCTTC.

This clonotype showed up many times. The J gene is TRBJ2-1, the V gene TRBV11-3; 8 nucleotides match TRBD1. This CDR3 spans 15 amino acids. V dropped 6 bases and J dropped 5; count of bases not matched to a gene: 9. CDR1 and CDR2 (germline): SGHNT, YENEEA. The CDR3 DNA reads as TGTGCCAGCAGGGTATCAGGGGGCAAGAACAATGAGCAGTTCTTC. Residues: CASRVSGGKNNEQFF.

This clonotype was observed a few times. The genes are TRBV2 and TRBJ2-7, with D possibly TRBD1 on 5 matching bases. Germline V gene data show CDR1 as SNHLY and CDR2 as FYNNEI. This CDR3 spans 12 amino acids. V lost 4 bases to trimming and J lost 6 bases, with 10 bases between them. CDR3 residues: CASSVGVGEQYV. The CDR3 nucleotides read TGTGCCAGCAGTGTAGGGGTTGGCGAGCAGTACGTC.

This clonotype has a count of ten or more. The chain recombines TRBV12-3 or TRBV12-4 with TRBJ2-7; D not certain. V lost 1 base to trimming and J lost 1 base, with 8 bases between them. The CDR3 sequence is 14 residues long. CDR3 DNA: TGTGCCAGCAGTTTAGATCGGCAGTCCTACGAGCAGTACTTC. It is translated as CASSLDRQSYEQYF.